This entry is about one T cell receptor beta chain. Its cognate antigen is unknown. The data originate from a study of human T cells and chemical hapten exposure. Overall study: There were per-sample TCR yield variations, arising mainly from small pooled library volume differences. Study-wide points: Expanded TCRs created a significantly greater count of big CDR3 similarity clusters than controls did. Counts of TCRs expanded at PT1 correlated positively with patch test score.

TCRdb re-called the RACE reads with MiXCR, one entry per CDR3 protein. Of a few hundred thousand distinct CDR3 sequences detected, around 5.5% appear once; the ten largest clones hold over 7%. The time point here: pre-sensitization, week 0. The treatment here: therapeutic diphenylcyclopropenone sensitization with weekly scalp DPC. Samples of blood were obtained prior to the application of each patch test. This sample comprised whole blood, obtained in connection with sensitization to the hapten diphenylcyclopropenone (DPC). The TCR originated in a young woman with alopecia areata. Some clones in this sample may be carry-over from other donors' samples.

This chain's CDR3 is CATSRVWDGNQPQHF. CDR3 nucleotides: TGTGCCACCAGCAGAGTGTGGGACGGCAATCAGCCCCAGCATTTT. The chain carries TRBV15 and TRBJ1-5; D is perhaps TRBD1 (5 bases). Germline V CDR1 and CDR2: LNHNV, YYDKDF (reference sequence). The CDR3 runs 15 residues. Trimming removed 1 base at V and 2 bases at J, with 9 bases between.